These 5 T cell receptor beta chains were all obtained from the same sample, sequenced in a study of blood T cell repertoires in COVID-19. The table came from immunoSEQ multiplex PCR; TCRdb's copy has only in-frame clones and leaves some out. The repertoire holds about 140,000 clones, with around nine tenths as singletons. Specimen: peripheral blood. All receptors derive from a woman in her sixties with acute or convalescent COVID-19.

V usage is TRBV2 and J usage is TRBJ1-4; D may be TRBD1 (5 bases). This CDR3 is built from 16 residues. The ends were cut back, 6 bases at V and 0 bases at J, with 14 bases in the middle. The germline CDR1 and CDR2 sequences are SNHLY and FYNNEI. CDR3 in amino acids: CASSYDSRATNEKLFF. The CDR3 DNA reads TGTGCCAGCAGCTATGACAGCCGTGCAACTAATGAAAAACTGTTTTTT.

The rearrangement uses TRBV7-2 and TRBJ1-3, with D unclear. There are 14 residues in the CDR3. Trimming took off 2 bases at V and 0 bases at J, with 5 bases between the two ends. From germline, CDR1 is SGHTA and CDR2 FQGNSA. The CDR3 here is CASSLSRSGNTIYF. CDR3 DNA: TGTGCCAGCAGCTTATCTCGCTCTGGAAACACCATATATTTT.

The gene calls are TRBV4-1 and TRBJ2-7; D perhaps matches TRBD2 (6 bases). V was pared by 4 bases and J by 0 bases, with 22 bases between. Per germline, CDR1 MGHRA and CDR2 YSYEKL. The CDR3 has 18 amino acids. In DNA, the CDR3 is TGCGCCAGCAGCCCCCGGGGAGGAGCGGCTCTAAGCTCCTACGAGCAGTACTTC. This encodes CASSPRGGAALSSYEQYF.

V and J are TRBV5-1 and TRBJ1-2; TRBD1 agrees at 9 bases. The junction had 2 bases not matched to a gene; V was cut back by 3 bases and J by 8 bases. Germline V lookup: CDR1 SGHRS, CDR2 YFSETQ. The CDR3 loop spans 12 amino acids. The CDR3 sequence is CASSWDRAGYTF. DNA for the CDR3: TGCGCCAGCAGCTGGGACAGGGCGGGCTACACCTTC.

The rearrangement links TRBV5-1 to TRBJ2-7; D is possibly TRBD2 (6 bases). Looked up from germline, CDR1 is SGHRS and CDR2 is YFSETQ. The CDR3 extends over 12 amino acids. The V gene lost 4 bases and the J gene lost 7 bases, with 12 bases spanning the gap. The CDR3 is CASSPGVLEQYF. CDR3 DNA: TGCGCCAGCAGCCCGGGAGTCTTGGAGCAGTACTTC.